The 22 T cell receptor beta chains below were found in one sample sequenced in a study of T cell responses to AZD1222 COVID-19 vaccine. The protocol was immunoSEQ multiplex PCR, while the TCRdb copy is restricted to in-frame clones and leaves out a portion. The table shows around 160,000 clones, with around 94% occurring only once. Here the sequenced sample was peripheral blood, taken on day 0 of AZD1222 vaccination. The receptors derive from an adult in good health.

The chain recombines TRBV10-2 with TRBJ2-1, with D possibly being TRBD2 (5 bases). This CDR3 comprises 11 residues. The germline gives CDR1 WSHSY, CDR2 SAAADI. The germline V and J ends were trimmed by 6 bases and 6 bases, with 6 bases remaining between them. The CDR3 bases are TGCGCCAGCAGCCTAGCCAATGAGCAGTTCTTC. Its translation: CASSLANEQFF.

J is TRBJ1-5 and V is TRBV29-1; no definite D call. Germline-derived CDR1 and CDR2 are SQVTM and ANQGSEA. The CDR3 runs to 13 residues. With 1 base removed from V and 0 bases from J, the gap between germline ends came to 4 bases. CDR3 nucleotides: TGCAGCGTTGAAGTACATAGCAATCAGCCCCAGCATTTT. As protein: CSVEVHSNQPQHF.

The chain uses TRBV9 and TRBJ2-5; D call uncertain. This CDR3 comprises 14 residues. Germline V gene data show CDR1 as SGDLS and CDR2 as YYNGEE. Trimming pared 3 bases from V and 5 bases from J, leaving 14 bases between. DNA of the CDR3: TGTGCCAGCAGCGGATCTCAGCGTGGGGAGACCCAGTACTTC. Its protein is CASSGSQRGETQYF.

This sequence joins TRBV12-1 and TRBJ2-2; TRBD1, the table's D call, lacks a check against the DNA. TRBV12-1 is an annotated pseudogene. The CDR3 covers 16 residues. The CDR3 DNA is TGTGCCAGCAGCTTTGCGGGACAGCAGAACACCGGGGAGCTGTTTTTT. Translated: CASSFAGQQNTGELFF.

The chain is built from TRBV7-8 and TRBJ2-3; a weak D match, TRBD2 (5 bases). The CDR3 extends over 17 amino acids. V shed 5 bases and J shed 4 bases, with 22 bases lying between them. Per the germline V gene, CDR1 is SGHVS and CDR2 is FQNEAQ. The CDR3 nucleotides are TGTGCCAGCAGCCGAGCGCTGGCGGGCCACGAACCAGATACGCAGTATTTT. It is translated as CASSRALAGHEPDTQYF.

V usage is TRBV30 and J usage is TRBJ2-6; D is unresolved. The V end lost 0 bases, the J end lost 0 bases, and 3 bases lay between the germline ends. In germline, CDR1 is GTSNPN, CDR2 SVGIG (reference sequence). The CDR3 is 14 residues long. CDR3 in amino acids: CAWSVSSGANVLTF. The CDR3 DNA follows: TGTGCCTGGAGTGTGAGCTCTGGGGCCAACGTCCTGACTTTC.

The chain couples TRBV2 to TRBJ1-1; weak D call: TRBD1 (6 bases). The CDR3 spans 12 residues. Germline CDR1 and CDR2: SNHLY and FYNNEI. The V gene lost 3 bases and the J gene lost 8 bases, with 10 bases spanning the gap. As DNA, the CDR3 is TGTGCCAGCAGTGACCAGGGGCGAGAAGCTTTCTTT. Protein sequence: CASSDQGREAFF.

The chain recombines TRBV30 with TRBJ1-5; perhaps TRBD1 as D (5 bases). The germline V and J ends were trimmed by 3 bases and 3 bases, with 15 bases remaining between them. This CDR3 spans 15 amino acids. Germline V CDR1 and CDR2: GTSNPN, SVGIG (reference sequence). The CDR3 DNA reads TGTGCCTGGAGCCACGGGACGGGTTACAATCAGCCCCAGCATTTT. Amino acids: CAWSHGTGYNQPQHF.

This clone was seen only once. This chain links TRBV4-1 with TRBJ2-6; no clear D gene. The CDR3 consists of 16 residues. Germline CDR1 and CDR2: MGHRA and YSYEKL. Between the trimmed V and J ends, which lost 6 bases and 0 bases, there was a span of 12 bases. The CDR3 spells CASSIPENSGANVLTF. In DNA form, the CDR3 reads TGCGCCAGCAGTATTCCGGAGAACTCTGGGGCCAACGTCCTGACTTTC.

The chain links TRBV7-9 to TRBJ2-1; D is perhaps TRBD1 (6 bases). Germline CDR1 SEHNR, CDR2 FQNEAQ (reference sequence). Deletions cut 6 bases from V and 10 bases from J, with 16 bases between. This CDR3 contains 13 residues. This chain's CDR3 is CASSFQTGQEQFF. Here the CDR3 DNA reads TGTGCCAGCAGTTTCCAAACAGGACAGGAGCAGTTCTTC.

The chain links TRBV24-1 to TRBJ1-5; a possible D gene is TRBD1 (5 bases). V was clipped by 4 bases and J by 3 bases, with 15 bases between them. In germline, CDR1 is KGHDR, CDR2 SFDVKD. This CDR3 contains 16 residues. CDR3 coding DNA: TGTGCCACCAGTGACTCCGGGACGGCACTCAATCAGCCCCAGCATTTT. It yields the protein CATSDSGTALNQPQHF.

This chain uses TRBV6-1 with TRBJ2-7; unclear D gene. The V end lost 0 bases, the J end lost 6 bases, and 15 bases lay between the germline ends. In germline, CDR1 is MNHNS, CDR2 SASEGT. The CDR3 is 15 residues long. This chain's CDR3 is CASSEAPVLGLEQYF. CDR3 DNA sequence: TGTGCCAGCAGTGAAGCTCCCGTCTTGGGTCTCGAGCAGTACTTC.

The chain recombines TRBV5-1 with TRBJ2-2, with D maybe TRBD1 (6 bases). The ends were cut back, 4 bases at V and 5 bases at J, with 9 bases in the middle. This CDR3 is 13 amino acids long. Germline V gives CDR1 SGHRS, CDR2 YFSETQ. CDR3 in DNA: TGCGCCAGCAGCCTGGACAGTACCGGGGAGCTGTTTTTT. Protein product: CASSLDSTGELFF.

The gene calls are TRBV5-4 and TRBJ2-7; 11 nucleotides agree with TRBD2. CDR3 length: 15 amino acids. Looked up from germline, CDR1 is SGHNT and CDR2 is YYREEE (reference sequence). Unmatched junction bases numbered 5, after V lost 4 bases and J lost 2 bases. DNA for the CDR3: TGTGCCAGCAGCACTCGACTAGCGGGAACCTACGAGCAGTACTTC. Translated: CASSTRLAGTYEQYF.

The genes are TRBV10-2 and TRBJ1-2, with a weak D call TRBD1 (5 bases). Germline V gives CDR1 WSHSY, CDR2 SAAADI. The CDR3 is 16 residues long. Trimming shortened V by 5 bases and J by 0 bases, and 16 bases separated the two germline ends. CDR3 sequence reads: CASSPQGNQANYGYTF. The CDR3 nucleotides are TGCGCCAGCAGTCCCCAGGGAAATCAAGCTAACTATGGCTACACCTTC.

The chain links TRBV7-8 to TRBJ1-1; a weak D match, TRBD1 (5 bases). Trimming left V 6 bases short and J 1 base short, with 6 bases between. The CDR3 totals 12 residues. The germline V gene has CDR1 SGHVS and CDR2 FQNEAQ. The CDR3 loop reads CASRGGNTEAFF. CDR3 sequence (DNA): TGTGCCAGCAGGGGGGGGAACACTGAAGCTTTCTTT.

The gene calls are TRBV6-5 and TRBJ1-1; the D is unclear. Deletions cut 8 bases from V and 2 bases from J, with 15 bases between. CDR1 and CDR2 from the germline V gene are MNHEY and SVGAGI. This CDR3 has 14 residues. The DNA for the CDR3 is TGTGCCAGCGAAAGGTGGGATTTAAACACTGAAGCTTTCTTT. As protein: CASERWDLNTEAFF.

The genes are TRBV2 and TRBJ1-4; unclear D gene. The CDR3 sequence is 15 residues long. Germline values: CDR1 SNHLY, CDR2 FYNNEI. V was pared by 3 bases and J by 4 bases, with 12 bases between. The CDR3 DNA is TGTGCCAGCAGTGAGCAGGTGGGATTTAATGAAAAACTGTTTTTT. It yields the protein CASSEQVGFNEKLFF. Drawing the rest from reference TRBV2 and TRBJ1-4, the complete variable domain is EPEVTQTPSHQVTQMGQEVILRCVPISNHLYFYWYRQILGQKVEFLVSFYNNEISEKSEIFDDQFSVERPDGSNFTLKIRSTKLEDSAMYFCASSEQVGFNEKLFFGSGTQLSVL.

V usage is TRBV5-1 and J usage is TRBJ2-3, with D uncertain. Germline V lookup: CDR1 SGHRS, CDR2 YFSETQ. Trimming pared 6 bases from V and 2 bases from J, leaving 13 bases between. CDR3 length: 14 amino acids. CDR3 sequence (DNA): TGCGCCAGCAAAAGGGATGACCCCACAGATACGCAGTATTTT. It yields the protein CASKRDDPTDTQYF. Drawing the rest from reference TRBV5-1 and TRBJ2-3, the complete variable domain is KAGVTQTPRYLIKTRGQQVTLSCSPISGHRSVSWYQQTPGQGLQFLFEYFSETQRNKGNFPGRFSGRQFSNSRSEMNVSTLELGDSALYLCASKRDDPTDTQYFGPGTRLTVL.

J is TRBJ2-1 and V is TRBV5-1; 12 nucleotides line up with TRBD2. The CDR3 sequence is 16 residues long. Unmatched junction bases numbered 10, after V lost 4 bases and J lost 8 bases. Germline loops: CDR1 SGHRS, CDR2 YFSETQ. DNA for the CDR3: TGCGCCAGCAGCCCGCCGACTAGCGGGAGAAGTGATGAGCAGTTCTTC. This translates into CASSPPTSGRSDEQFF. Complete variable domain (other parts from reference TRBV5-1 and TRBJ2-1): KAGVTQTPRYLIKTRGQQVTLSCSPISGHRSVSWYQQTPGQGLQFLFEYFSETQRNKGNFPGRFSGRQFSNSRSEMNVSTLELGDSALYLCASSPPTSGRSDEQFFGPGTRLTVL.

The chain carries TRBV7-2 and TRBJ2-7, with a tentative D call TRBD1 (6 bases). Trimming took off 1 base at V and 9 bases at J, with 16 bases between the two ends. Looked up from germline, CDR1 is SGHTA and CDR2 is FQGNSA. This CDR3 is built from 14 residues. The CDR3 nucleotides read TGTGCCAGCAGCTTAGGGGGGCTTCCCTCGCGGCAGTACTTC. It is translated as CASSLGGLPSRQYF.

The rearrangement joins TRBV2 to TRBJ1-2; tentative D call: TRBD1 (5 bases). Trimming removed 7 bases at V and 6 bases at J, with 18 bases between. Germline lookup yields CDR1 SNHLY and CDR2 FYNNEI. The CDR3 is 14 residues long. This CDR3 is CASKGDSLSHGYTF. The CDR3 nucleotides read TGTGCCAGCAAAGGGGACTCCCTTTCTCATGGCTACACCTTC.